What follows are 10 T cell receptor beta chains derived from one specimen sequenced in a study of regulatory T cells in long-lasting Graves disease. The authors built TCR beta libraries using iRepertoire HTBI primers and Arm-PCR of CDR3 regions. Each CDR3 protein is one row after TCRdb ran MiXCR on the multiplex PCR reads. The sample shows 300,000 to 450,000 distinct CDR3 sequences, 15% to 17% of them seen only once. Regarding time point: newly diagnosed GD, antithyroid drugs for less than 3 months. Scientists built the TCR library using RNA that was extracted from PBMCs. Sequenced here: peripheral blood mononuclear cells (PBMCs), sampled at new diagnosis, from a patient treated with antithyroid drugs. Source of these receptors: a female donor with Graves disease.

There are a few counts of this clonotype. A much bigger clone sits one base away, suggesting this may be a read error. The chain employs TRBV3-1 and TRBJ1-1; D not resolved. The CDR3 runs 14 residues. V was trimmed by 8 bases and J by 3 bases, leaving 16 bases between them. Germline assignment: CDR1 LGHDT and CDR2 YNNKEL (reference sequence). CDR3 DNA: TGTGCCAGCGGCTTAGAAGGGCGGGACACTGAAGCTTTCTTT. It specifies CASGLEGRDTEAFF.

This clonotype has at least ten counts. The chain employs TRBV19 and TRBJ2-5; D unresolved. Trimming left V 3 bases short and J 4 bases short, with 6 bases between. CDR3 length: 12 residues. Germline lookup yields CDR1 LNHDA and CDR2 SQIVND (reference sequence). The CDR3 bases are TGTGCCAGTAGTATTTCGGGAGAGACCCAGTACTTC. Translated: CASSISGETQYF.

The chain combines TRBV28 with TRBJ2-7, with unresolved D. Trimming left V 5 bases short and J 0 bases short, with 14 bases between. The CDR3 is 15 amino acids. Germline assignment: CDR1 MDHEN and CDR2 SYDVKM. DNA of the CDR3: TGTGCCAGCAGTCCCCGGGCCCTGAGCTCCTACGAGCAGTACTTC. It is translated as CASSPRALSSYEQYF.

The CDR3, as DNA: TGTGCCAGTAGGAAGAGACAGGGGGCTATTAATGAAAAACTGTTTTTT. This translates into CASRKRQGAINEKLFF. This chain uses TRBV19 with TRBJ1-4; TRBD1 agrees at 10 bases. The CDR3 consists of 16 residues. V dropped 6 bases and J dropped 4; count of bases not matched to a gene: 8. Per germline, CDR1 LNHDA and CDR2 SQIVND (reference sequence).

As for this clonotype: This likely reflects a read error, since a far larger clone is one base away. The chain has TRBV28 and TRBJ2-5; TRBD2 matches at 8 bases. The V gene end was trimmed by 5 bases and the J gene end by 11 bases; junction bases not matched to a gene: 19. Per germline, CDR1 MDHEN and CDR2 SYDVKM. The CDR3 is made up of 16 amino acids. As DNA, the CDR3 is TGTGCCAGCAGTAACCGGGGGGGGTATGAGGTGCATGAGCAGTACTTC. It codes for CASSNRGGYEVHEQYF.

This clonotype was seen a handful of times. The chain recombines TRBV13 with TRBJ1-2, with D hard to call. V lost 5 bases and J lost 6, with 13 bases in between. This CDR3 is built from 13 residues. CDR1 and CDR2 from the germline V gene are PRHDT and FYEKMQ (reference sequence). CDR3 sequence: CASSPNPNNGYTF. CDR3 DNA sequence: TGTGCCAGCAGCCCCAATCCTAATAATGGCTACACCTTC.

In this sample, this clonotype turned up many times. V and J are TRBV6-5 and TRBJ2-3; no clear D gene. The CDR3 has 12 residues. CDR1 is MNHEY and CDR2 is SVGAGI in the germline V gene. V gave up 0 bases and J gave up 6 bases, with 4 bases separating them. As DNA, the CDR3 is TGTGCCAGCAGTTACTCGTGGGATACGCAGTATTTT. Amino acids: CASSYSWDTQYF.

The sample holds many counts of this clonotype. The V and J genes are TRBV5-6 and TRBJ2-5, with TRBD1 matching 11 bases. V was pared by 3 bases and J by 5 bases, with 0 bases of the junction left unmatched. Germline V lookup: CDR1 SGHDT, CDR2 YYEEEE. The CDR3 runs 13 residues. As DNA, the CDR3 is TGTGCCAGCAGCTGGGACAGGGGGGAGACCCAGTACTTC. It encodes CASSWDRGETQYF.

This clonotype was observed many times. The V and J genes are TRBV27 and TRBJ2-3, with 8 bases identical to TRBD1. After removal of 6 bases from V and 6 bases from J, the junction contained 2 bases not matched to a gene. The CDR3 consists of 12 residues. Germline values: CDR1 MNHEY, CDR2 SMNVEV (reference sequence). CDR3 DNA: TGTGCCAGCAGCCGACAGGGGGATACGCAGTATTTT. It is translated as CASSRQGDTQYF.

The sample holds many counts of this clonotype. The V gene is TRBV27, the J gene TRBJ2-1; 8 bases line up with TRBD2. CDR1 and CDR2 from the germline V gene are MNHEY and SMNVEV (reference sequence). Unmatched junction bases numbered 5, after V lost 6 bases and J lost 7 bases. The CDR3 loop spans 13 amino acids. Here the CDR3 reads CASSSGGLNEQFF. The DNA for the CDR3 is TGTGCCAGCAGCTCGGGAGGGTTAAATGAGCAGTTCTTC.